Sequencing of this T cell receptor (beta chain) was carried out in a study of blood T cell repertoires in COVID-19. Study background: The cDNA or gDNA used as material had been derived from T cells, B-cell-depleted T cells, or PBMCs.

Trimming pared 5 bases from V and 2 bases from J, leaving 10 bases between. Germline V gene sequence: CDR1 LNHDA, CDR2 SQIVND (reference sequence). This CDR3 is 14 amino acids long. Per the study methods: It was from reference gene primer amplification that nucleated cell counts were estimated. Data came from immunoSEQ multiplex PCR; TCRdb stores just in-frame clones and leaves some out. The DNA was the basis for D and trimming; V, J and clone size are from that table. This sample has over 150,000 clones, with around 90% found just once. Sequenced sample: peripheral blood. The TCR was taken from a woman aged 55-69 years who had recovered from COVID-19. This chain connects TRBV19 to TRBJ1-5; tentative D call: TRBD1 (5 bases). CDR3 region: CASSETGGNQPQHF. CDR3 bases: TGTGCCAGTAGTGAAACAGGTGGCAATCAGCCCCAGCATTTT. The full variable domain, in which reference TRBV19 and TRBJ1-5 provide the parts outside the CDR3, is DGGITQSPKYLFRKEGQNVTLSCEQNLNHDAMYWYRQDPGQGLRLIYYSQIVNDFQKGDIAEGYSVSREKKESFPLTVTSAQKNPTAFYLCASSETGGNQPQHFGDGTRLSIL.